Listed below are T cell receptor beta chains from one sample, sequenced in a study of early T cells in non-severe SARS-CoV-2 infection. TCRdb redid the calling of the 5' RACE reads with MiXCR, one entry per CDR3 protein. The table shows about 23,000 distinct CDR3 sequences, with 5% occurring only once. Input material: whole blood. The receptor set was obtained from an adult who was a healthcare worker with PCR-confirmed SARS-CoV-2 infection or an uninfected control (not recorded which). Each CDR3 is given with its conserved first and last residue. Fields, in order: V gene, clone size, D gene, J gene, CDR3 DNA, CDR3 protein. A D gene is named only where the DNA matches it firmly. Rows may omit the clone size; those that give it use once, few, many or a size class.

>TRBV5-1|many|TRBD2|TRBJ2-7
TGCGCCAGCAGCGTCAGGGAGGGGAGCTCCTACGAGCAGTACTTC
CASSVREGSSYEQYF
>TRBV6-2/TRBV6-3|many|-|TRBJ2-3
TGTGCCAGCAGTTACAGCGTGGATACGCAGTATTTT
CASSYSVDTQYF
>TRBV12-3/TRBV12-4|many|TRBD1|TRBJ1-1
TGTGCCAGCAGCTCCAGGACAGGGCGATCTGAAGCTTTCTTT
CASSSRTGRSEAFF
>TRBV12-3/TRBV12-4|few|-|TRBJ2-5
TGTGCCAGCAGTTTATTTGAGACCCAGTACTTC
CASSLFETQYF
>TRBV27|-|TRBD2|TRBJ2-3
TGTGCCAGCAGTTTCTTTGTACCGGGACTAGCGGGGGAGAGCACAGATACGCAGTATTTT
CASSFFVPGLAGESTDTQYF
>TRBV7-9|few|TRBD1|TRBJ1-1
TGTGCCAGCAGCTTACAGGGACAGGGGAACACTGAAGCTTTCTTT
CASSLQGQGNTEAFF
>TRBV19|few|-|TRBJ2-2
TGTGCCAGTAGACACCTTTACACGAACACCGGGGAGCTGTTTTTT
CASRHLYTNTGELFF
>TRBV28|medium-sized|-|TRBJ2-7
TGTGCCAGCAGTCCGGGTGGGTACGAGCAGTACTTC
CASSPGGYEQYF
>TRBV20-1|medium-sized|-|TRBJ1-5
TGCAGTGCTAGAAGAGGGGCACTCAATCAGCCCCAGCATTTT
CSARRGALNQPQHF
>TRBV2|many|TRBD1|TRBJ1-6
TGTGCCAGCAGGGGGACAGGGAATTATAATTCACCCCTCCACTTT
CASRGTGNYNSPLHF
>TRBV6-1|many|TRBD1|TRBJ1-2
TGTGCCAGCAGTGAAGGCCGGACAGGGAACTATGGCTACACCTTC
CASSEGRTGNYGYTF
>TRBV11-2|many|-|TRBJ2-3
TGTGCCAGCAGCTTCGGGTCTACAGTACTGTATTTT
CASSFGSTVLYF
>TRBV6-6|-|TRBD2|TRBJ2-5
TGTGCCGTTACCGAGGGAGGGGAAGAGACCCAGTACTTC
CAVTEGGEETQYF
>TRBV7-8|many|-|TRBJ2-7
TGTGCCAGCAGCTTAGAGCTGGGCGTTTCCTACGAGCAGTACTTC
CASSLELGVSYEQYF
>TRBV6-5|-|-|TRBJ1-1
TGTGCCAGCAGCAGATACAGGAAAACTGAAGCTTTCTTT
CASSRYRKTEAFF
>TRBV11-2|-|TRBD1|TRBJ2-7
TGTGCCAGCAGCCGACCGAAGGACAGGGGCTCCTACGAGCAGTACTTC
CASSRPKDRGSYEQYF
>TRBV12-3/TRBV12-4|many|TRBD1|TRBJ2-7
TGTGCCAGCAGTTTTTCAGGGACAGGGAATGGTGAACAGTACTTC
CASSFSGTGNGEQYF
>TRBV4-1|-|-|TRBJ2-1
TGCGCCAGCAGCCTCCACACCCCGAGGGTAATAGTCGACAATGAGCAGTTCTTC
CASSLHTPRVIVDNEQFF
>TRBV6-5|many|-|TRBJ1-1
TGTGCCAGCTTCATGTCCTCTTGGGAAGCTTTCTTT
CASFMSSWEAFF
>TRBV28|many|-|TRBJ2-3
TGTGCCAGCAGTTTATGGGGGGACCCCTCCACAGATACGCAGTATTTT
CASSLWGDPSTDTQYF
>TRBV7-8|medium-sized|-|TRBJ1-5
TGTGCCAGCAGCTTATTGGCCTCTAGGGAGCCCCAGCATTTT
CASSLLASREPQHF
>TRBV20-1|many|TRBD2|TRBJ2-3
TGCAGTGCTAGAACCCCCCGGGGGGACCTTGCAGATACGCAGTATTTT
CSARTPRGDLADTQYF
>TRBV20-1|few|TRBD2|TRBJ2-1
TGCAGTGCTAGGAGACTAGCGGGGGGACACAATGAGCAGTTCTTC
CSARRLAGGHNEQFF
>TRBV28|many|-|TRBJ2-7
TGTGCCAGCAGTTCAACCGGACAGTTCTCCTACGAGCAGTACTTC
CASSSTGQFSYEQYF
>TRBV7-9|-|-|TRBJ2-2
TGTGCCAGCAGCTTGGAGGGCACCGGGGAGCTGTTTTTT
CASSLEGTGELFF
>TRBV7-6|many|-|TRBJ2-5
TGTGCCAGCAGCCCCTGGACGGATCAAGAGACCCAGTACTTC
CASSPWTDQETQYF
>TRBV11-2|few|-|TRBJ1-1
TGTGCCAGCAGCCTCGAATTCAGGAACACTGAAGCTTTCTTT
CASSLEFRNTEAFF
>TRBV4-1|many|-|TRBJ1-2
TGCGCCAGCAGCCAAGATGGCAACATAGCAGGTTCAGGGAACTATGGCTACACCTTC
CASSQDGNIAGSGNYGYTF
>TRBV5-5|many|TRBD2|TRBJ2-1
TGTGCCAGCAGCTCGCCGGGACTAAGTGGAGGTAATGAGCAGTTCTTC
CASSSPGLSGGNEQFF
>TRBV10-3|many|-|TRBJ1-2
TGTGCCATCAGTGCGACAGTGACGGGCAACTATGGCTACACCTTC
CAISATVTGNYGYTF
>TRBV20-1|-|-|TRBJ2-5
TGCAGTGCCCAGAAGAGGGGCTGGGAGACCCAGTACTTC
CSAQKRGWETQYF
>TRBV6-1|many|TRBD1|TRBJ2-3
TGTGCCAGCAGTGATAGTTTCGGGACAGGGCCAGATACGCAGTATTTT
CASSDSFGTGPDTQYF
>TRBV4-2|many|-|TRBJ2-3
TGTGCCAGCAGCCAGCGCACAGATACGCAGTATTTT
CASSQRTDTQYF
>TRBV5-5|-|TRBD1|TRBJ2-2
TGTGCCAGCAGCGTAAGACAGGGCTGGGGCACCGGGGAGCTGTTTTTT
CASSVRQGWGTGELFF
>TRBV6-4|many|-|TRBJ1-5
TGTGCCAGCAGTAACGGCTATCAGCCCCAGCATTTT
CASSNGYQPQHF
>TRBV6-1|many|-|TRBJ2-1
TGTGCCAGCCGGAATAGGGGGGGCTTGTACAATGAGCAGTTCTTC
CASRNRGGLYNEQFF
>TRBV29-1|-|-|TRBJ1-4
TGCAGCGTTCACTACAAGAATGAAAAACTGTTTTTT
CSVHYKNEKLFF
>TRBV10-2|few|TRBD1|TRBJ1-1
TGCGCCAGCAGAGCAAAGACAGGGGGGTCGAACACTGAAGCTTTCTTT
CASRAKTGGSNTEAFF
>TRBV29-1|many|-|TRBJ1-1
TGCAGCGTATCCACAGGGTCCATGAACACTGAAGCTTTCTTT
CSVSTGSMNTEAFF
>TRBV6-2/TRBV6-3|-|-|TRBJ2-4
TGTGCCAGCAGTCCCACCTTGGCCAAAAACATTCAGTACTTC
CASSPTLAKNIQYF
>TRBV7-2|many|-|TRBJ1-2
TGTGCCAGCAGCTTAGAGGCAGGCTATGGCTACACCTTC
CASSLEAGYGYTF
>TRBV21-1|-|-|TRBJ2-1
TGTGCCAGCAGCAGTCTTCTAGCGGGGGTCCACTCCTACAATGAGCAGTTCTTC
CASSSLLAGVHSYNEQFF
>TRBV2|few|TRBD1|TRBJ1-2
TGTGCCAGCAGTGTCGGACAGGTCTATGGCTACACCTTC
CASSVGQVYGYTF
>TRBV5-8|few|-|TRBJ1-5
TGTGCCAGCAGCTTGGACGGAGATAGCAATCAGCCCCAGCATTTT
CASSLDGDSNQPQHF
>TRBV28|many|-|TRBJ2-7
TGTGCCAGCAGTTTGTCTCAATCCTACGAGCAGTACTTC
CASSLSQSYEQYF
>TRBV19|many|-|TRBJ1-6
TGTGCCACCGACCCGGGGAGCTCCTATAATTCACCCCTCCACTTT
CATDPGSSYNSPLHF
>TRBV4-3|many|-|TRBJ2-3
TGCGCCAGCAGCCAAGATAAAGTCGATCGTCTCTACACAGATACGCAGTATTTT
CASSQDKVDRLYTDTQYF